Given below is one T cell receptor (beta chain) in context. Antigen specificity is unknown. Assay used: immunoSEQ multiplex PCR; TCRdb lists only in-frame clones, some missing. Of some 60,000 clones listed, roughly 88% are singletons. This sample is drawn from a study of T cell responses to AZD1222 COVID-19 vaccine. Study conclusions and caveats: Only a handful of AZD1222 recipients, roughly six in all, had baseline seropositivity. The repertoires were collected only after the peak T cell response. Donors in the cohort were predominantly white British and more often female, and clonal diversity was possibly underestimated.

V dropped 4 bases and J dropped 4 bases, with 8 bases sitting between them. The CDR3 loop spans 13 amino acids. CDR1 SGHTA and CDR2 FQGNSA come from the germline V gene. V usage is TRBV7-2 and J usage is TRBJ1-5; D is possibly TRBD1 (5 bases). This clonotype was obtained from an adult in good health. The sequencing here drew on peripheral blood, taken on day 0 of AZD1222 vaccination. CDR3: CASSSAGNQPQHF. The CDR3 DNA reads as TGTGCCAGCAGCTCCGCAGGGAATCAGCCCCAGCATTTT.